This T cell receptor beta chain is from a study of blood T cell repertoires in COVID-19. Study summary: COVID-19 samples, acute and convalescent, were from the United States, Italy and Spain. The analysed material was cDNA or gDNA that came from T cells, B-cell-depleted T cells, or PBMCs.

The CDR3 sequence is 13 residues long. Looked up from germline, CDR1 is SGHAT and CDR2 is FQDESV (reference sequence). Unmatched junction bases numbered 3, after V lost 5 bases and J lost 5 bases. Study processing details: Amplifying reference gene primers gave estimates of nucleated cell counts. Using immunoSEQ multiplex PCR, the repertoire was profiled, and TCRdb retains in-frame clones only, with some absent. The V and J calls and the clone size are those of that table, but D and trimming were determined from the DNA. The data show approximately 340,000 clones, approximately 90% seen once. The sequenced material came from peripheral blood. This clonotype was obtained from a young man with COVID-19, enrolled during active disease. V usage is TRBV11-1 and J usage is TRBJ1-5; TRBD1 agrees at 7 bases. The CDR3 nucleotides are TGTGCCAGCAGCCTGCAGGGGGATCAGCCCCAGCATTTT. The encoded protein is CASSLQGDQPQHF. The full variable domain, with the rest looked up from reference TRBV11-1 and TRBJ1-5, is EAEVAQSPRYKITEKSQAVAFWCDPISGHATLYWYRQILGQGPELLVQFQDESVVDDSQLPKDRFSAERLKGVDSTLKIQPAELGDSAMYLCASSLQGDQPQHFGDGTRLSIL.